The rows below give T cell receptor beta chains drawn from one sample of a study of a mutant IDH1 vaccine in newly diagnosed glioma. No antigen is known for these receptors. Sequenced by immunoSEQ multiplex PCR; TCRdb stores in-frame clones only, minus some. The data contain roughly 120,000 clones, roughly 90% of them seen just once; the ten biggest clones take up 0.5% to 0.65%. The sample consisted of PBMCs, taken from a glioma patient whose treatment included an IDH1 peptide vaccine. The source of these receptors is a woman aged 45 to 65 with glioma. Both conserved end residues are part of each CDR3. The D gene is left open where the match is weak. The size entry is marked missing in some rows and otherwise reads once, few, many or a size class.

CASSSFGSTGTGQTYEQYF,TGTGCCAGCAGCTCGTTTGGCTCCACCGGGACAGGGCAGACCTACGAGCAGTACTTC,TRBD1,NA,TRBV5-6,TRBJ2-7
CAWSGPPGLAGVKSYEQYF,TGTGCCTGGAGTGGGCCACCGGGACTAGCGGGAGTAAAGTCCTACGAGCAGTACTTC,TRBD2,once,TRBV30,TRBJ2-7
CASTRRVGYSNQPQHF,TGTGCCAGCACTCGGAGAGTGGGATATAGCAATCAGCCCCAGCATTTT,NA,NA,TRBV28,TRBJ1-5
CASSYSRQSNQPQHF,TGTGCCAGCAGTTACTCTCGACAGAGCAATCAGCCCCAGCATTTT,NA,NA,TRBV6-6,TRBJ1-5
CARSADRNIQYF,TGTGCCCGGAGCGCCGACCGGAACATTCAGTACTTC,NA,NA,TRBV30,TRBJ2-4
CAWSPDRGTNYGYTF,TGTGCCTGGAGTCCCGACAGGGGAACTAACTATGGCTACACCTTC,TRBD1,NA,TRBV30,TRBJ1-2
CASSVGGGGQQYF,TGTGCCAGCAGCGTAGGAGGCGGGGGACAGCAGTACTTC,TRBD2,NA,TRBV9,TRBJ2-7
CASSYLGGTGANVLTF,TGTGCCAGCAGCTATCTCGGGGGTACCGGGGCCAACGTCCTGACTTTC,NA,NA,TRBV11-2,TRBJ2-6
CSALDRNIQYF,TGCAGTGCTCTTGACAGAAACATTCAGTACTTC,NA,NA,TRBV20-1,TRBJ2-4
CASSLGSNQPQHF,TGTGCCAGCAGCTTAGGCAGCAATCAGCCCCAGCATTTT,NA,NA,TRBV11-2,TRBJ1-5
CASSLGEWSYNEQFF,TGCGCCAGCAGCTTGGGGGAGTGGTCCTACAATGAGCAGTTCTTC,NA,NA,TRBV5-1,TRBJ2-1
CASSHGGGIADTQYF,TGTGCCAGTAGCCACGGGGGGGGGATTGCAGATACGCAGTATTTT,TRBD2,NA,TRBV19,TRBJ2-3
CASSGPSGANVLTF,TGTGCCAGCAGCGGACCCTCTGGGGCCAACGTCCTGACTTTC,NA,NA,TRBV9,TRBJ2-6
CAWSLNNSPLHF,TGTGCCTGGAGCCTCAATAATTCACCCCTCCACTTT,NA,NA,TRBV30,TRBJ1-6
CASSWDGLAGPDTQYF,TGTGCCAGCAGTTGGGACGGACTAGCGGGACCAGATACGCAGTATTTT,TRBD2,once,TRBV6-5,TRBJ2-3
CSVEEVGQGNSEQYF,TGCAGCGTTGAAGAAGTCGGACAGGGAAATAGCGAGCAGTACTTC,TRBD1,NA,TRBV29-1,TRBJ2-7
CASSLGLGRDGYTF,TGTGCCAGCAGCCTCGGACTCGGGAGGGACGGCTACACCTTC,NA,NA,TRBV28,TRBJ1-2
CASSLGTYSNQPQHF,TGTGCCAGCAGCCTTGGGACATATAGCAATCAGCCCCAGCATTTT,NA,NA,TRBV5-4,TRBJ1-5
CASSIGTDTEAFF,TGTGCCAGTAGTATCGGGACAGACACTGAAGCTTTCTTT,TRBD1,few,TRBV19,TRBJ1-1
CASSHTPGTGNGYTF,TGTGCCAGTAGCCATACCCCCGGGACAGGGAACGGCTACACCTTC,TRBD1,NA,TRBV19,TRBJ1-2
CASSVAVAETGNSPLHF,TGTGCCAGCAGCGTAGCGGTGGCGGAAACGGGGAATTCACCCCTCCACTTT,NA,NA,TRBV9,TRBJ1-6
CASSELRGPMNTEAFF,TGTGCCAGCAGTGAATTAAGGGGGCCGATGAACACTGAAGCTTTCTTT,TRBD1,NA,TRBV6-1,TRBJ1-1
CASSLAGGRVAFF,TGCGCCAGCAGCTTGGCCGGAGGGAGGGTAGCTTTCTTT,NA,NA,TRBV5-1,TRBJ1-1
CASSEGQGRPQHF,TGTGCCAGCAGTGAAGGACAGGGGCGGCCCCAGCATTTT,TRBD1,NA,TRBV25-1,TRBJ1-5
CASSPGTTNEKLFF,TGCGCCAGCAGCCCCGGGACAACTAATGAAAAACTGTTTTTT,NA,NA,TRBV5-1,TRBJ1-4
CASSPLAGSRDTQYF,TGTGCCAGCAGTCCCCTCGCGGGGTCCAGAGATACGCAGTATTTT,NA,once,TRBV27,TRBJ2-3
CASSYWSYGDTQYF,TGTGCCAGCAGTTACTGGTCCTATGGGGATACGCAGTATTTT,NA,NA,TRBV6-5,TRBJ2-3
CASSLVRTDNEQFF,TGTGCCAGCAGCTTAGTCCGGACGGACAATGAGCAGTTCTTC,NA,NA,TRBV11-2,TRBJ2-1